The clone carrying this T cell receptor (beta chain) has a count of ten or more. Its specificity is unknown. The sample comes from a study of CD8+CD57+ T cells in acquired aplastic anemia. Patients sequenced had flow cytometry evidence of CD8+CD57+ cell expansion. Profiling that covered TCR beta VDJ and CDR3 relied on genomic DNA as its template. TCRdb redid the calling of the reads with MiXCR, one entry per CDR3 protein. The profile shows about 200,000 distinct CDR3 sequences, approximately 65% of them singletons. Study-wide results and limits: The study identified more than 25 CD8+ CDR3 sequences shared by patients and controls.

The CDR3 is 15 residues long. Germline V gene data show CDR1 as SGHTA and CDR2 as FQGNSA. V shed 4 bases and J 6 bases; nucleotides not matched to a gene: 2. Source material: sorted CD4+, CD8+, or CD8+CD57+ T cells (not recorded which) from PBMCs. This TCR was sampled from a human donor with aplastic anemia. The rearrangement joins TRBV7-2 to TRBJ2-2; 13 nucleotides line up with TRBD2. In DNA, the CDR3 is TGTGCCAGCAGCTCAACTAGCGGGGGGGCCGGGGAGCTGTTTTTT. It codes for CASSSTSGGAGELFF.